This entry lists 3 T cell receptor beta chains sequenced from one sample in a study of radiation and T cells in renal cell carcinoma. Profiled with immunoSEQ multiplex PCR; TCRdb holds only in-frame clones, not every one. This sample has 50,000 to 75,000 clones, with approximately 80% found just once. Specified time point: baseline pretreatment blood. Treatment reported: 15 Gy SBRT to primary tumor, nephrectomy 4 weeks later. The source material was blood, sampled from a patient whose treatment included radiotherapy and nephrectomy. The source is a man in his 60s with renal cell carcinoma.

The chain couples TRBV6-6 to TRBJ1-1; D gene unclear. From germline, CDR1 is MNHNY and CDR2 SVGAGI (reference sequence). Trimming took off 6 bases at V and 2 bases at J, with 10 bases between the two ends. This CDR3 spans 13 amino acids. The CDR3 spells CASSSNFNTEAFF. For the CDR3, the DNA is TGTGCCAGCAGCTCAAATTTTAACACTGAAGCTTTCTTT.

CDR3 sequence (DNA): TGTGCCTGGAGGCCTAGGGCCGGACAGGGAAGGAACACTGAAGCTTTCTTT. Translating it yields CAWRPRAGQGRNTEAFF. The chain carries TRBV30 and TRBJ1-1, with TRBD1 matching over 8 bases. CDR1 and CDR2 (germline): GTSNPN, SVGIG (reference sequence). V lost 3 bases, J lost 1 base, and 13 bases stayed unmatched. This CDR3 region has 17 residues.

This clone has more than one count but fewer than ten. Other DNA variants within this sample encode the same CDR3. This sequence joins TRBV28 and TRBJ1-1; D not resolved. Germline CDR1 reads MDHEN; CDR2 reads SYDVKM. CDR3 length: 12 residues. V was cut by 5 bases and J by 3 bases, with 7 bases left in between. The CDR3: CASSLRDTEAFF. The CDR3, as DNA: TGTGCCAGCAGTCTCCGGGACACTGAAGCTTTCTTT.